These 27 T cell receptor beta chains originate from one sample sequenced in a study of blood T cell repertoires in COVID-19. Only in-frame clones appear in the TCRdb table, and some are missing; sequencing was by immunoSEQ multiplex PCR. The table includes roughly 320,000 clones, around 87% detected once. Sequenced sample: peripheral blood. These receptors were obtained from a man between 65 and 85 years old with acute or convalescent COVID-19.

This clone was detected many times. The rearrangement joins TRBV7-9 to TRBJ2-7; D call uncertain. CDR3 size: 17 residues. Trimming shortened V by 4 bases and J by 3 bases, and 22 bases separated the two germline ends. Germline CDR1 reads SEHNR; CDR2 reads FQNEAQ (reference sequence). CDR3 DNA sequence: TGTGCCAGCAGCTCAACCCCCCGGAGACGCAGTAACTACGAGCAGTACTTC. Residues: CASSSTPRRRSNYEQYF.

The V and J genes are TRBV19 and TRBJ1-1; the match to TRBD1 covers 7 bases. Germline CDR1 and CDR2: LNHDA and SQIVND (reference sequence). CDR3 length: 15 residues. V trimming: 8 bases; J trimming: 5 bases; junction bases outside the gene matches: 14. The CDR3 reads CASSLQGYGMTEAFF. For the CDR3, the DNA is TGTGCCAGTTCCCTACAGGGGTACGGGATGACTGAAGCTTTCTTT.

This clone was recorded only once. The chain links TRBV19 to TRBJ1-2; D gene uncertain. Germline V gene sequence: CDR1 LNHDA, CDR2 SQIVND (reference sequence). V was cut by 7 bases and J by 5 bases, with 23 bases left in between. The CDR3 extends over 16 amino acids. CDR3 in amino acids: CASKSSSFTNLYGYTF. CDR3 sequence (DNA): TGTGCCAGTAAATCCTCCTCCTTTACAAACCTTTATGGCTACACCTTC.

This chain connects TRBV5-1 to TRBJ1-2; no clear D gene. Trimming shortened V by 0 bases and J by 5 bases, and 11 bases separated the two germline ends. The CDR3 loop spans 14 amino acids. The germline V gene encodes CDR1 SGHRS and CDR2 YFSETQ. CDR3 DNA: TGCGCCAGCAGCTTGGGTACAGCTACTTATGGCTACACCTTC. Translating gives CASSLGTATYGYTF.

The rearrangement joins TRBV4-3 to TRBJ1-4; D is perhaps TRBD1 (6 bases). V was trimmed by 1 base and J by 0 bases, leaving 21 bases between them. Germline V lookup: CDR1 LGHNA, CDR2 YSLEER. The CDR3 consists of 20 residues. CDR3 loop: CASSQGRAGASASTNEKLFF. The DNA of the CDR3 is TGCGCCAGCAGCCAAGGAAGGGCAGGGGCCTCCGCCTCAACTAATGAAAAACTGTTTTTT.

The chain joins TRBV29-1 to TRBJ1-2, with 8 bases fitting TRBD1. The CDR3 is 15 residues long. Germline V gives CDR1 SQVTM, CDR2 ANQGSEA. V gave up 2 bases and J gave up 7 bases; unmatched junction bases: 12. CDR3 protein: CSVELPIGQGGGYTF. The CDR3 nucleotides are TGCAGCGTTGAACTGCCAATAGGACAGGGCGGTGGCTACACCTTC.

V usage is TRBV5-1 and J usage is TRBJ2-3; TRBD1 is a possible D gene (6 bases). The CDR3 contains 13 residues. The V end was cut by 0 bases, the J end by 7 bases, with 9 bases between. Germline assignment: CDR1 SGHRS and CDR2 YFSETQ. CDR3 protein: CASSLEGEYTQYF. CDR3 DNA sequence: TGCGCCAGCAGCTTGGAGGGGGAGTATACGCAGTATTTT.

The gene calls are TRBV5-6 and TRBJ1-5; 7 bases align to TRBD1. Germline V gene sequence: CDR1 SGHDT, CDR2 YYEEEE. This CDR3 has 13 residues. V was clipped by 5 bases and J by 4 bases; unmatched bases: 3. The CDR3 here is CASSRDRNQPQHF. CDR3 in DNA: TGTGCCAGCAGTAGGGACAGAAATCAGCCCCAGCATTTT.

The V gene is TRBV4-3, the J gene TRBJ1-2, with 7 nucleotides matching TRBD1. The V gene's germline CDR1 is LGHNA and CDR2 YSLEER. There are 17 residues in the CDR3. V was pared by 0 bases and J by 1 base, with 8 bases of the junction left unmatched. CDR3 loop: CASSQDPPDRLNYGYTF. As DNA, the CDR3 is TGCGCCAGCAGCCAAGATCCCCCGGACAGGCTTAACTATGGCTACACCTTC.

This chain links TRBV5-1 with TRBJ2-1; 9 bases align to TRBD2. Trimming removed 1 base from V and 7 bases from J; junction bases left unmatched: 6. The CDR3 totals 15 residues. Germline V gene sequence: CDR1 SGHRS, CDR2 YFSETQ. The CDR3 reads CASSLTVAGVNEQFF. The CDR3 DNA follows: TGCGCCAGCAGCTTGACGGTAGCGGGAGTGAATGAGCAGTTCTTC.

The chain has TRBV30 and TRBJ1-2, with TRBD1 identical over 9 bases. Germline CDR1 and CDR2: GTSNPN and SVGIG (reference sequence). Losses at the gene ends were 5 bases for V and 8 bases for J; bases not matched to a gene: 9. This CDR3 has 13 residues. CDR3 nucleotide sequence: TGTGCCTGGCGTGAAACAGGGGGCCGGGGCTACACCTTC. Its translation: CAWRETGGRGYTF.

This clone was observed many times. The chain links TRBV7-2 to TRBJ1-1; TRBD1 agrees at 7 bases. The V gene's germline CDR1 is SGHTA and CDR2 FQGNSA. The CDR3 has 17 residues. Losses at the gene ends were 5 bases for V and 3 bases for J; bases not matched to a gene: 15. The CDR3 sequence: CASSRTLRDSVHTEAFF. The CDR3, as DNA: TGTGCCAGCAGCCGGACGCTCCGGGACAGTGTTCACACTGAAGCTTTCTTT.

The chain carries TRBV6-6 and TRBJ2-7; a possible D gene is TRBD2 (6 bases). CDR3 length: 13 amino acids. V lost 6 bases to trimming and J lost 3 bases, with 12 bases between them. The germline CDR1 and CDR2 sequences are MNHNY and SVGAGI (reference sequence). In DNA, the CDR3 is TGTGCCAGCAGCTCCTTCGGGGGCTACGAGCAGTACTTC. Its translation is CASSSFGGYEQYF.

Here the CDR3 reads CASSLLSDSPLHF. The CDR3 nucleotides read TGTGCCAGCAGCCTACTTTCGGATTCACCCCTCCACTTT. This chain uses TRBV14 with TRBJ1-6; no definite D call. CDR3 length: 13 amino acids. From germline, CDR1 is SGHDN and CDR2 FVKESK. With 4 bases removed from V and 8 bases from J, the gap between germline ends came to 9 bases.

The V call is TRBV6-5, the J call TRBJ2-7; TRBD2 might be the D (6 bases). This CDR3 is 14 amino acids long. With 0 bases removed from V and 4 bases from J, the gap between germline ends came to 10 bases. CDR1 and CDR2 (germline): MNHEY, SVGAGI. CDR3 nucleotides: TGTGCCAGCAGTTACTCGGTGGGGAGGTACGAGCAGTACTTC. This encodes CASSYSVGRYEQYF.

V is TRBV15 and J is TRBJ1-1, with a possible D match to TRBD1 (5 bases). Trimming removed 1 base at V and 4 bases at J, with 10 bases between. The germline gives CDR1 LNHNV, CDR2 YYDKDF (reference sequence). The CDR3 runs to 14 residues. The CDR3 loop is CATSRVGGSTEAFF. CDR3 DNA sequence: TGTGCCACCAGCAGAGTGGGGGGAAGCACTGAAGCTTTCTTT.

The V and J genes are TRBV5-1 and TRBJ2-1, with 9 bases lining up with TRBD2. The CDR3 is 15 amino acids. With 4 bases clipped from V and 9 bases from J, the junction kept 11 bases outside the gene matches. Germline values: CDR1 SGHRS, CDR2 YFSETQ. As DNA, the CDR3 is TGCGCCAGCAGCCAACGGGGGCTAGCGGGATTTGAGCAGTTCTTC. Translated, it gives CASSQRGLAGFEQFF.

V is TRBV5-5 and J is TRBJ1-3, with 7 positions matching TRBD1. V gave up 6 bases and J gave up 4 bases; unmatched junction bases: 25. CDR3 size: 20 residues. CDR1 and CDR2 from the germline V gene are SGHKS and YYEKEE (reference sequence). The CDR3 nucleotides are TGTGCCAGCATCCAGCTAATCAGGACAGGATTAAGTCGGGTGGGAAACACCATATATTTT. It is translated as CASIQLIRTGLSRVGNTIYF.

This CDR3 is CASSLDQGALGGELFF. The CDR3 DNA sequence: TGTGCCAGCAGCTTAGATCAGGGGGCGCTGGGCGGGGAGCTGTTTTTT. The chain recombines TRBV7-2 with TRBJ2-2; 8 nucleotides line up with TRBD1. The V gene's germline CDR1 is SGHTA and CDR2 FQGNSA. The J segment lost 7 bases and the V segment lost 1 base, leaving 8 bases of the junction unmatched. The CDR3 is 16 residues long.

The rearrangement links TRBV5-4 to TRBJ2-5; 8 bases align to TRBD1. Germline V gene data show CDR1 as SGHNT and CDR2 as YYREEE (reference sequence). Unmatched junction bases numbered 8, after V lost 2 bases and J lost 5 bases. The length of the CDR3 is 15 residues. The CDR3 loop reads CASSLSGGSMETQYF. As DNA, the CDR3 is TGTGCCAGCAGCTTATCAGGGGGCTCTATGGAGACCCAGTACTTC.

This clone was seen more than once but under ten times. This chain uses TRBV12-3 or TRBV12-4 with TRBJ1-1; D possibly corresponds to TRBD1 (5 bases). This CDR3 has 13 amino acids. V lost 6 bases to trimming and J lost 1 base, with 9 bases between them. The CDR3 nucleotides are TGTGCCAGCAGAATTGACAGGAACACTGAAGCTTTCTTT. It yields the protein CASRIDRNTEAFF.

The CDR3 region has the DNA TGTGCCAGCAGTCCACTCGCCGGGACAGGGGATCACGGCTACACCTTC. This translates into CASSPLAGTGDHGYTF. V usage is TRBV27 and J usage is TRBJ1-2, with TRBD1 matching over 10 bases. CDR1 and CDR2 from the germline V gene are MNHEY and SMNVEV (reference sequence). The CDR3 consists of 16 residues. V lost 5 bases and J lost 8; bases outside the gene matches: 14.

The CDR3 here is CSASQQGKGNQPQHF. The CDR3 DNA is TGCAGTGCTAGTCAACAGGGGAAGGGCAATCAGCCCCAGCATTTT. The J gene is TRBJ1-5, the V gene TRBV20-1; 7 nucleotides agree with TRBD1. Germline V gives CDR1 DFQATT, CDR2 SNEGSKA (reference sequence). The length of the CDR3 is 15 residues. V shed 3 bases and J 2 bases; nucleotides not matched to a gene: 7.

The CDR3, as DNA: TGCGCCAGCAGCTCCGGGGTCACGAATGAAAAACTGTTTTTT. As protein: CASSSGVTNEKLFF. The genes are TRBV5-1 and TRBJ1-4; unclear D gene. V was cut by 3 bases and J by 5 bases, with 11 bases left in between. The CDR3 is 14 amino acids. Germline-derived CDR1 and CDR2 are SGHRS and YFSETQ.

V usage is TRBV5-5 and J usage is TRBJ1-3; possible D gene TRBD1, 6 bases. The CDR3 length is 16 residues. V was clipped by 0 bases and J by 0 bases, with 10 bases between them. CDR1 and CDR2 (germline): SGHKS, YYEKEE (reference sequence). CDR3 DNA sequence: TGTGCCAGCAGCTTGGAGGGGGACACCTCTGGAAACACCATATATTTT. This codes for CASSLEGDTSGNTIYF.

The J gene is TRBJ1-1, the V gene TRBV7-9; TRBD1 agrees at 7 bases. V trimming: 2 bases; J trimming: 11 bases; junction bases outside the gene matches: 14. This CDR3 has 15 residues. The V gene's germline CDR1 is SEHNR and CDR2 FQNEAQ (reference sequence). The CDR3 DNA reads TGTGCCAGCAGCTTAACAACTGATACATCAGGGGGGGCTTTCTTT. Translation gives CASSLTTDTSGGAFF.

As DNA, the CDR3 is TGTGCCAGCAGCTTGGAATGGACCGTCGGGGCCGGGGAGCTGTTTTTT. Translation: CASSLEWTVGAGELFF. The chain joins TRBV5-6 to TRBJ2-2, with D maybe TRBD2 (5 bases). V lost 0 bases and J 6 bases, leaving 15 bases between the germline ends. The CDR3 length is 16 residues. CDR1 and CDR2 (germline): SGHDT, YYEEEE.